This TCR beta chain stems from a study of shared clonotypes between healthy human individuals. From germline, CDR1 is SEHNR and CDR2 FQNEAQ (reference sequence). This CDR3 has 15 residues. With V trimmed by 3 bases and J by 4 bases, 5 bases remained unmatched. In its sample, this clone was seen once. The repertoire was sequenced with immunoSEQ multiplex PCR; TCRdb's copy has only in-frame clones and lacks some. Among fewer than 1.8 million clones, 97% to 99% were seen once, and the ten largest hold about 0.35%. Those who donated were healthy HIV-negative adults, with no recent acute infections or vaccinations reported. Donors, without exception, were Caucasian adults residing in Nashville, Tennessee.

The chain couples TRBV7-9 to TRBJ1-2, with TRBD1 identical over 10 bases. The receptor's source is a man aged 25-45 years in good health. The sample was naive CD4+ T cells sorted from blood. Specified subset: CD45RA+ positively selected. DNA of the CDR3: TGTGCCAGCAGCTTGGAGACAGGGGGCAGCTATGGCTACACCTTC. It is translated as CASSLETGGSYGYTF.